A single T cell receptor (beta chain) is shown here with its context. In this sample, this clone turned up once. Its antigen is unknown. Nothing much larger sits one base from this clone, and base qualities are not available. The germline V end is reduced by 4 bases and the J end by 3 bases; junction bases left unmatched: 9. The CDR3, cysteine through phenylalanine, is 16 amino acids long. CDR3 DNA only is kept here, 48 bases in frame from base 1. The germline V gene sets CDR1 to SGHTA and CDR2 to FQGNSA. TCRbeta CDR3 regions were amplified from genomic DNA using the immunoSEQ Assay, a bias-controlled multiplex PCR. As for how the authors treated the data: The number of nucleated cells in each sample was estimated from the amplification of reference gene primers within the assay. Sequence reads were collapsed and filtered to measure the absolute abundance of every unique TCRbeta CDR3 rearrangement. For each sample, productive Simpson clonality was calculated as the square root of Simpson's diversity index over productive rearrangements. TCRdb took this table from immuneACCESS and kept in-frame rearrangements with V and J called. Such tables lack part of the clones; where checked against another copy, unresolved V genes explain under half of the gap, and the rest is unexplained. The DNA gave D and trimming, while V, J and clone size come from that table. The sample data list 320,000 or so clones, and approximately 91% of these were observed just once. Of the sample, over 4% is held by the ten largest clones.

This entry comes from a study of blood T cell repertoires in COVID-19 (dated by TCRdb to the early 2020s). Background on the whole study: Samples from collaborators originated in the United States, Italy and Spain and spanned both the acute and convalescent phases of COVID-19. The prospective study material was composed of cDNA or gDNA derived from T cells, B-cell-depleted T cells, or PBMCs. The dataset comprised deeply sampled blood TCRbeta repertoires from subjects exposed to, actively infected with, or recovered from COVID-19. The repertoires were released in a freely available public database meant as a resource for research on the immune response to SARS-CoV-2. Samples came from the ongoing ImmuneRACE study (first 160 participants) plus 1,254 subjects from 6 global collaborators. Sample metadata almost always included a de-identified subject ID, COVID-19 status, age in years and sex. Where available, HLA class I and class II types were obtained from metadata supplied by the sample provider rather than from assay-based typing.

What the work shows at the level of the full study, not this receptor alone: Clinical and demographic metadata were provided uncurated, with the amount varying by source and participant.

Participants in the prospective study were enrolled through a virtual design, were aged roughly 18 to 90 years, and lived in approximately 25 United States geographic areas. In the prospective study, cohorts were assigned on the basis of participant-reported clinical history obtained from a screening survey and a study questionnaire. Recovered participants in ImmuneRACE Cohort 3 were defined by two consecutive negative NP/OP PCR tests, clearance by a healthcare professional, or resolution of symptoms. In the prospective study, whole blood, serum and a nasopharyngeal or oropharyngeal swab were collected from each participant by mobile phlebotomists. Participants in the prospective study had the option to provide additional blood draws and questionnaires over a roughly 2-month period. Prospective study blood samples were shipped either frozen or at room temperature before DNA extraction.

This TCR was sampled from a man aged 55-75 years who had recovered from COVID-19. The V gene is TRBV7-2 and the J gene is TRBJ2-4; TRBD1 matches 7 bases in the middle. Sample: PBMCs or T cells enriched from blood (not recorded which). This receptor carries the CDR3 CASSSGQVGGKNIQYF. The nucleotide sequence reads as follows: TGTGCCAGCAGCTCCGGACAGGTCGGTGGCAAAAACATTCAGTACTTC.